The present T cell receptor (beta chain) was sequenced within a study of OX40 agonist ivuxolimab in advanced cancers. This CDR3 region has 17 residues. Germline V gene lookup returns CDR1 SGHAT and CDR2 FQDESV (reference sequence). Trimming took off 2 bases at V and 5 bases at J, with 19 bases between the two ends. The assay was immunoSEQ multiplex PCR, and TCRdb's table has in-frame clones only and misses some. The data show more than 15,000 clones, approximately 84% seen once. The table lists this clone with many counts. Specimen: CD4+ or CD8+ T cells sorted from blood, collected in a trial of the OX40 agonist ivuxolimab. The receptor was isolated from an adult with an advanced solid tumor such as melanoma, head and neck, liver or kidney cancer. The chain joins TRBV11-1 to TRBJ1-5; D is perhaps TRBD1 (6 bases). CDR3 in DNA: TGTGCCAGCAGCTTAAGGTCGACAGGTATGTTAGATCAGCCCCAGCATTTT. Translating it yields CASSLRSTGMLDQPQHF. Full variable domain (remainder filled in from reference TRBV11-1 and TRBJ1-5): EAEVAQSPRYKITEKSQAVAFWCDPISGHATLYWYRQILGQGPELLVQFQDESVVDDSQLPKDRFSAERLKGVDSTLKIQPAELGDSAMYLCASSLRSTGMLDQPQHFGDGTRLSIL.